This entry describes one TCR beta chain. This specimen comes from a study of CXCR3-negative and CXCR3-positive naive CD8 T cells. TRB cDNA libraries were made by UMI-labeled 5' RACE. For each CDR3 protein, TCRdb gives one entry from its re-call of the 5' RACE reads, without DNA. This sample lists under 70,000 distinct CDR3 sequences; its ten largest clones have around a fifth. CDR1 is SEHNR and CDR2 is FQNEAQ in the germline V gene (reference sequence). The CDR3 contains 16 residues. The sequencing sample was made of memory CD8+ T cells from blood. V gene TRBV7-9 combines with J gene TRBJ2-3; the TCRdb D gene call, TRBD1, has no DNA to confirm it. This clonotype was sampled from a human donor in good health. Some clones in this sample may be carry-over from other donors' samples. CDR3 sequence reads: CASSSSRGRSTDTQYF.